These 25 T cell receptor beta chains came from one sample sequenced in a study of blood T cells in healthy people across ages. Through a sample-barcoded 5' primer and a J-beta primer mix, a second PCR was run for roughly 7 to 12 cycles. MiXCR was run by TCRdb on the 5' RACE reads, yielding one entry per CDR3 protein. The table includes some 1,500,000 distinct CDR3 sequences, roughly 43% detected once. Source material: blood. The receptors originated from a woman between 18 and 30 years old in good health.

About this clonotype itself: At one of its ends the junction is not consistent with the germline gene, which may arise from a read error. V and J are TRBV27 and TRBJ2-1, with D possibly being TRBD1 (6 bases). This CDR3 has 13 residues. In germline, CDR1 is MNHEY, CDR2 SMNVEV (reference sequence). CDR3 sequence: CASSVSGAHEQFF. In DNA form, the CDR3 reads TGTGCCAGCAGTGTATCAGGGGCCCATGAGCAGTTCTTC.

This clonotype was detected a few times. V gene TRBV13 combines with J gene TRBJ2-1, with D uncertain. CDR1 is PRHDT, CDR2 FYEKMQ, per germline (reference sequence). The V end lost 7 bases, the J end lost 0 bases, and 13 bases lay between the germline ends. There are 15 residues in the CDR3. This CDR3 reads CASTVNGLSYNEQFF. For the CDR3, the DNA is TGTGCCAGCACGGTGAACGGGCTCTCCTACAATGAGCAGTTCTTC.

This chain uses TRBV7-2 with TRBJ1-4; perhaps TRBD1 as D (5 bases). The V gene lost 1 base and the J gene lost 8 bases, with 14 bases spanning the gap. The CDR3 length is 15 residues. Germline V lookup: CDR1 SGHTA, CDR2 FQGNSA. The CDR3 sequence: CASSLGGRVEEKLFF. The CDR3 DNA follows: TGTGCCAGCAGCTTAGGCGGCAGGGTTGAGGAAAAACTGTTTTTT.

This clonotype was seen more than once but under ten times. This chain joins TRBV6-5 and TRBJ1-2, with a weak D call TRBD1 (5 bases). CDR3 size: 14 residues. The germline V and J ends were trimmed by 7 bases and 6 bases, with 18 bases remaining between them. Germline CDR1 MNHEY, CDR2 SVGAGI. The CDR3 protein is CASTTGAGLDGYTF. Written as DNA, the CDR3 is TGTGCCAGCACCACAGGAGCAGGGCTGGATGGCTACACCTTC.

The chain uses TRBV20-1 and TRBJ1-1, with TRBD1 identical over 7 bases. Germline CDR1 and CDR2: DFQATT and SNEGSKA (reference sequence). This CDR3 is 15 amino acids long. V lost 0 bases, J lost 4 bases, and 8 bases stayed unmatched. CDR3 nucleotides: TGCAGTGCTAGAGACCCGCAGGGGGGCGGCACTGAAGCTTTCTTT. Translation: CSARDPQGGGTEAFF.

There are a few counts of this clonotype. This rearrangement joins TRBV20-1 to TRBJ2-1; 14 bases agree with TRBD2. The CDR3 covers 17 residues. Germline-derived CDR1 and CDR2 are DFQATT and SNEGSKA (reference sequence). The J segment lost 6 bases and the V segment lost 5 bases, leaving 12 bases of the junction unmatched. Written as DNA, the CDR3 is TGCAGTGCTGGGACCGGGACTAGCGGGAGAATTCGCAATGAGCAGTTCTTC. Protein sequence: CSAGTGTSGRIRNEQFF.

The chain recombines TRBV4-1 with TRBJ1-1; D ambiguous. The CDR3 loop spans 17 amino acids. Germline loops: CDR1 MGHRA, CDR2 YSYEKL. The V gene lost 1 base and the J gene lost 1 base, with 16 bases spanning the gap. The CDR3 protein is CASSQVLVGRANTEAFF. The CDR3 nucleotides are TGCGCCAGCAGCCAAGTCCTCGTAGGACGGGCGAACACTGAAGCTTTCTTT.

This clonotype was counted a single time. The V and J genes are TRBV6-2 or TRBV6-3 and TRBJ2-1; the match to TRBD2 covers 10 bases. This CDR3 region has 15 residues. The V and J ends lost 5 bases and 5 bases, in that order; junction bases with no gene match: 6. Germline loops: CDR1 MNHEY, CDR2 SVGEGT. CDR3 protein: CASSLAGEGDNEQFF. For the CDR3, the DNA is TGTGCCAGCAGTCTAGCGGGAGAAGGGGACAATGAGCAGTTCTTC.

This sequence joins TRBV20-1 and TRBJ1-5; D remains unclear. The CDR3 runs to 16 residues. From germline, CDR1 is DFQATT and CDR2 SNEGSKA (reference sequence). Trimming cost V 1 base and J 10 bases, with 23 bases left between them. CDR3 bases: TGCAGTGCTAGAGGTGCGGCAGTGGTTGGGGTTGGACCCCAGCATTTT. Amino acids: CSARGAAVVGVGPQHF.

The table lists this clonotype with a count of one. This chain joins TRBV11-1 and TRBJ2-1; D remains ambiguous. The CDR3 is 15 residues long. The germline V and J ends were trimmed by 5 bases and 3 bases, with 14 bases remaining between them. Germline V gene lookup returns CDR1 SGHAT and CDR2 FQDESV (reference sequence). The CDR3 loop is CASSHGRQHYNEQFF. The CDR3 bases are TGTGCCAGCAGCCACGGCCGACAACACTACAATGAGCAGTTCTTC.

This clonotype was picked up a small number of times. This rearrangement joins TRBV28 to TRBJ1-2; D gene ambiguous. V gave up 6 bases and J gave up 4 bases, with 12 bases separating them. CDR1 is MDHEN and CDR2 is SYDVKM in the germline V gene. There are 13 residues in the CDR3. DNA of the CDR3: TGTGCCAGCAGAGGGAACCGCCTCTATGGCTACACCTTC. Encoded protein: CASRGNRLYGYTF.

The chain carries TRBV18 and TRBJ2-7, with D maybe TRBD1 (6 bases). CDR1 is KGHSH, CDR2 LQKENI, per germline. The CDR3 runs 14 residues. V lost 3 bases and J 7 bases, leaving 16 bases between the germline ends. For the CDR3, the DNA is TGTGCCAGCTCACCGACAGGCCGAACTACGGAGCAGTACTTC. It codes for CASSPTGRTTEQYF.

The chain links TRBV27 to TRBJ2-1, with D unresolved. V lost 4 bases to trimming and J lost 8 bases, with 6 bases between them. CDR1 is MNHEY, CDR2 SMNVEV, per germline (reference sequence). The CDR3 contains 11 residues. The CDR3 sequence: CASSSSYEQFF. The CDR3 DNA reads as TGTGCCAGCAGTTCCTCCTATGAGCAGTTCTTC.

This clonotype was recorded once. The chain carries TRBV11-2 and TRBJ2-2; D is possibly TRBD1 (6 bases). The germline gives CDR1 SGHAT, CDR2 FQNNGV. CDR3 size: 16 residues. Trimming pared 1 base from V and 2 bases from J, leaving 11 bases between. The DNA of the CDR3 is TGTGCCAGCAGCTTAGGCCCAGGGGTTAACACCGGGGAGCTGTTTTTT. This sequence encodes CASSLGPGVNTGELFF.

This clonotype has only a few counts. V is TRBV4-1 and J is TRBJ2-1; D call uncertain. Germline CDR1 is MGHRA and CDR2 is YSYEKL. Deletions cut 0 bases from V and 0 bases from J, with 6 bases between. The CDR3 loop spans 15 amino acids. This CDR3 is CASSQEKYSYNEQFF. The CDR3 nucleotides read TGCGCCAGCAGCCAAGAGAAATACTCCTACAATGAGCAGTTCTTC.

The chain recombines TRBV5-1 with TRBJ2-3; TRBD1 aligns across 7 bases. Germline CDR1 and CDR2: SGHRS and YFSETQ. Losses at the gene ends were 2 bases for V and 3 bases for J; bases not matched to a gene: 12. The CDR3 has 17 residues. This CDR3 is CASSFITGDDLTDTQYF. The CDR3 region has the DNA TGCGCCAGCAGCTTTATTACAGGGGACGATTTAACAGATACGCAGTATTTT. The full variable domain, completed using reference TRBV5-1 and TRBJ2-3, is KAGVTQTPRYLIKTRGQQVTLSCSPISGHRSVSWYQQTPGQGLQFLFEYFSETQRNKGNFPGRFSGRQFSNSRSEMNVSTLELGDSALYLCASSFITGDDLTDTQYFGPGTRLTVL.

This clonotype has a count of ten or more. The chain is built from TRBV12-3 or TRBV12-4 and TRBJ2-4; 8 positions match TRBD2. The CDR3 loop spans 15 amino acids. After removal of 6 bases from V and 0 bases from J, the junction contained 4 bases not matched to a gene. The DNA of the CDR3 is TGTGCCAGCAGCCTCGGGGGGGGAGCCAAAAACATTCAGTACTTC. Its translation is CASSLGGGAKNIQYF.

This clonotype was counted only a few times. This chain's CDR3 is CASTARGYQETQYF. The CDR3 DNA follows: TGTGCCAGCACTGCGAGGGGATACCAAGAGACCCAGTACTTC. This chain links TRBV6-2 or TRBV6-3 with TRBJ2-5, with D perhaps given as TRBD1 or TRBD2 (5 bases each). Germline CDR1 reads MNHEY; CDR2 reads SVGEGT. This CDR3 has 14 residues. The germline V and J ends were trimmed by 7 bases and 0 bases, with 12 bases remaining between them.

The V gene is TRBV4-2, the J gene TRBJ1-4, with TRBD1 identical over 9 bases. The J segment lost 1 base and the V segment lost 6 bases, leaving 15 bases of the junction unmatched. The CDR3 has 19 amino acids. Germline CDR1 and CDR2: LGHNA and YNFKEQ. DNA for the CDR3: TGTGCCAGCAGTGCGCTAACAGGGGGCGGCGGAGGAACTAATGAAAAACTGTTTTTT. This codes for CASSALTGGGGGTNEKLFF.

This clonotype occurred a few times. CDR3: CASSSLNAWGNIQYF. CDR3 bases: TGCGCCAGCAGCTCACTGAACGCGTGGGGAAACATTCAGTACTTC. The gene calls are TRBV5-1 and TRBJ2-4; D unclear. Trimming pared 3 bases from V and 6 bases from J, leaving 16 bases between. Germline V gives CDR1 SGHRS, CDR2 YFSETQ. This CDR3 contains 15 residues.

This rearrangement joins TRBV5-1 to TRBJ1-2; TRBD1 matches at 7 bases. V lost 4 bases, J lost 1 base, and 4 bases stayed unmatched. This CDR3 contains 14 residues. CDR1 SGHRS and CDR2 YFSETQ come from the germline V gene. CDR3 bases: TGCGCCAGCAGCGACAGGGAGGGTAACTATGGCTACACCTTC. Its protein product is CASSDREGNYGYTF.

The V call is TRBV20-1, the J call TRBJ2-5; TRBD2 agrees at 9 bases. Trimming cost V 1 base and J 5 bases; bases outside gene matches: 5. The CDR3 spans 14 residues. The germline CDR1 and CDR2 sequences are DFQATT and SNEGSKA (reference sequence). The chain's CDR3 is CSARVSGSPETQYF. DNA for the CDR3: TGCAGTGCTAGAGTTAGCGGGAGTCCTGAGACCCAGTACTTC.

CDR3 nucleotide sequence: TGCGCCAGCAGCCGGACAGCGGGGGTTGAGACCCAGTACTTC. Translation: CASSRTAGVETQYF. The genes are TRBV4-1 and TRBJ2-7, with 8 bases fitting TRBD2. The DNA end is a closer match to TRBJ2-5, so the J assignment may be wrong. Per germline, CDR1 MGHRA and CDR2 YSYEKL. The CDR3 is 14 amino acids.

To note about this clonotype: Possible read error: a much larger clone is one base away. V and J are TRBV29-1 and TRBJ2-1; 12 bases agree with TRBD2. The CDR3 spans 14 residues. From germline, CDR1 is SQVTM and CDR2 ANQGSEA. This chain's CDR3 is CSVVGLAGYNGQFF. CDR3 sequence (DNA): TGCAGCGTTGTAGGACTAGCGGGGTACAATGGGCAGTTCTTC.

As concerns this clonotype: Possible read error: a much larger clone is one base away. For the CDR3, the DNA is TGTGCCAGCAGACAGGGGTCCAATCAGCTCCAGCATTTT. This sequence encodes CASRQGSNQLQHF. The chain is built from TRBV12-3 or TRBV12-4 and TRBJ1-5; 7 nucleotides agree with TRBD1. The CDR3 contains 13 residues.